This TCR beta chain derives from a study of T-cell reconstitution after alpha-beta-depleted transplantation in children. Unique molecular identifiers tagged the TCRbeta library. From the PCR reads, TCRdb called clonotypes with MiXCR, one entry per CDR3 protein. The sample yields 600,000 to 700,000 distinct CDR3 sequences, around 16% seen once. Trimming removed 5 bases from V and 5 bases from J, with 15 bases in between. CDR3 length equals 13 residues. Germline values: CDR1 SQVTM, CDR2 ANQGSEA. The material sequenced was PBMCs from the stem cell graft donor, taken from the stem cell graft. The rearrangement uses TRBV29-1 and TRBJ2-5, with D perhaps matching TRBD1 (5 bases). The receptor was isolated from a human donor who donated a stem cell graft to a child with acute myeloid leukemia. CDR3 sequence reads: CSVCDSLRETQYF. The CDR3 DNA follows: TGCAGCGTTTGTGACAGTCTCAGGGAGACCCAGTACTTC. Supplemented by reference TRBV29-1 and TRBJ2-5, the full variable domain reads SAVISQKPSRDICQRGTSLTIQCQVDSQVTMMFWYRQQPGQSLTLIATANQGSEATYESGFVIDKFPISRPNLTFSTLTVSNMSPEDSSIYLCSVCDSLRETQYFGPGTRLLVL.